This TCR beta chain was found in a study of identifying expanded T cells in peripheral blood. Germline CDR1 SGDLS, CDR2 YYNGEE. This CDR3 spans 15 amino acids. J lost 3 bases, V lost 2 bases, and 2 bases had no gene match. The method was immunoSEQ multiplex PCR; TCRdb's version includes in-frame clones alone and lacks a portion of them. Of about 100,000 clones listed, 75% to 90% are singletons. Source material: blood. This sequence joins TRBV9 and TRBJ2-1; 10 nucleotides match TRBD2. The sequence came from a person aged 18 to 69 in good health. CDR3 nucleotides: TGTGCCAGCAGCGTTACTAGCGGGGACTACAATGAGCAGTTCTTC. It yields the protein CASSVTSGDYNEQFF.